These 6 T cell receptor beta chains share one sample of origin, sequenced in a study of early T cells in non-severe SARS-CoV-2 infection. One entry per CDR3 protein results from TCRdb running MiXCR on the 5' RACE reads. The data contain about 21,000 distinct CDR3 sequences, more than 5% of them singletons. Sequencing used whole blood, obtained at baseline. The receptors here all came from an adult who was a healthcare worker with PCR-confirmed SARS-CoV-2 infection or an uninfected control (not recorded which).

This clonotype came up many times. This sequence joins TRBV9 and TRBJ2-7; 9 positions agree with TRBD2. The CDR3 extends over 16 amino acids. The junction had 10 bases not matched to a gene; V was cut back by 4 bases and J by 2 bases. Germline assignment: CDR1 SGDLS and CDR2 YYNGEE. CDR3 sequence: CASSSRAGGTPYEQYF. The DNA of the CDR3 is TGTGCCAGCAGCTCGCGAGCGGGGGGAACCCCCTACGAGCAGTACTTC.

At least ten counts were recorded for this clonotype. The CDR3 coding sequence is TGTGCCAGCAGCTTCAGCGGGGGCTCCACAGATACGCAGTATTTT. Encoded protein: CASSFSGGSTDTQYF. J is TRBJ2-3 and V is TRBV9; 8 bases align to TRBD2. After removal of 4 bases from V and 2 bases from J, the junction contained 6 bases not matched to a gene. CDR3 length equals 15 residues. In germline, CDR1 is SGDLS, CDR2 YYNGEE.

This clonotype has a handful of counts. The CDR3 DNA sequence: TGTGCCAGCAGCTTAATCCAACTCGAGCAGTTCTTC. As protein: CASSLIQLEQFF. V is TRBV11-2 and J is TRBJ2-1; D remains unclear. This CDR3 is built from 12 residues. CDR1 is SGHAT and CDR2 is FQNNGV in the germline V gene. V was pared by 2 bases and J by 10 bases, with 9 bases between.

This clonotype was recorded many times. The chain employs TRBV29-1 and TRBJ1-4; no firm D call. V was shortened by 4 bases and J by 4 bases, with 10 bases between the two germline ends. The CDR3 has 13 residues. Looked up from germline, CDR1 is SQVTM and CDR2 is ANQGSEA. The CDR3 here is CSVASQLNEKLFF. The CDR3 DNA sequence: TGCAGCGTTGCGTCACAGCTTAATGAAAAACTGTTTTTT.

Remarks on this clonotype: A read error may account for a junction end that differs from germline. V usage is TRBV7-2 and J usage is TRBJ2-4; maybe TRBD2 (5 bases). CDR1 is SGHTA and CDR2 is FQGNSA in the germline V gene. CDR3 length: 12 amino acids. In DNA form, the CDR3 reads TGTGCTAGCAGCCCAACTAGGGACATTCAGTACTTC. It encodes CASSPTRDIQYF. The full variable domain, its missing parts supplied by reference TRBV7-2 and TRBJ2-4, is GAGVSQSPSNKVTEKGKDVELRCDPISGHTALYWYRQSLGQGLEFLIYFQGNSAPDKSGLPSDRFSAERTGGSVSTLTIQRTQQEDSAVYLCASSPTRDIQYFGAGTRLSVL.

This clonotype was picked up many times. J is TRBJ2-7 and V is TRBV5-1, with a possible D match to TRBD1 (6 bases). CDR1 SGHRS and CDR2 YFSETQ come from the germline V gene. V was cut by 4 bases and J by 2 bases, with 13 bases left in between. This CDR3 is 14 amino acids long. For the CDR3, the DNA is TGCGCCAGCAGCGTTACAGGGATCCCCTACGAGCAGTACTTC. Protein product: CASSVTGIPYEQYF.